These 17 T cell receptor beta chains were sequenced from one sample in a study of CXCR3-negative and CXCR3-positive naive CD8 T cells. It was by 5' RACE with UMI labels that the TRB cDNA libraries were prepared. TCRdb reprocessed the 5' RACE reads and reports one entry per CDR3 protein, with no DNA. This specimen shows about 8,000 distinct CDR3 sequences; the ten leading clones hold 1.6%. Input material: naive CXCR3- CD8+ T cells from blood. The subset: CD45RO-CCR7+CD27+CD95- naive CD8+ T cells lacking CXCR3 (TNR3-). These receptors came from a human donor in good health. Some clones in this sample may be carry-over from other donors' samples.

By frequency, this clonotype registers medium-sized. The CDR3 loop is CATSDLGGRAGETQYF. V and J are TRBV24-1 and TRBJ2-5; TCRdb indicates TRBD2, and absent DNA this call remains unverified. Per the germline V gene, CDR1 is KGHDR and CDR2 is SFDVKD. The CDR3 has 16 amino acids.

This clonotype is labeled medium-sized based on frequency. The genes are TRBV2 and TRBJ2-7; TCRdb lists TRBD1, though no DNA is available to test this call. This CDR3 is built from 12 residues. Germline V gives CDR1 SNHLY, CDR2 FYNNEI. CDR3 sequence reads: CASSDVGDEQYF.

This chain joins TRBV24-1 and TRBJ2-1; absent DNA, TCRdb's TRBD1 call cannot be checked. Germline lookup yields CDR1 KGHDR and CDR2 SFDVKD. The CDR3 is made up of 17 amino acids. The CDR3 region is CATSPGVRGPSYNEQFF.

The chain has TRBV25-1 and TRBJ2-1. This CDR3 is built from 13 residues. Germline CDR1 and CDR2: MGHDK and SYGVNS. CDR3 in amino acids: CASSEYKYNEQFF.

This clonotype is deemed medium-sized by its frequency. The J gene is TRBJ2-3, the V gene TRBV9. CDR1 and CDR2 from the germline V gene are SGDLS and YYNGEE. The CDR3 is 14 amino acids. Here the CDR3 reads CASSVGLDSDTQYF.

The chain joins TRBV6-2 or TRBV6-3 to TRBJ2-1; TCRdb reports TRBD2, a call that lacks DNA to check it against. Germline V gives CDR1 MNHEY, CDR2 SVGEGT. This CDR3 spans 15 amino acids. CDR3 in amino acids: CASSYGLAAHNEQFF.

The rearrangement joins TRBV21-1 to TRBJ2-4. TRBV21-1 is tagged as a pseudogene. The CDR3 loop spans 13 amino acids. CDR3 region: CARRPLAKNIQYF.

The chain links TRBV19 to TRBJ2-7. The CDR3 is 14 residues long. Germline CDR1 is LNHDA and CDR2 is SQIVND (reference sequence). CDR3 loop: CASSVLGDSYEQYF. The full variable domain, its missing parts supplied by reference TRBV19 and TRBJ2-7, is DGGITQSPKYLFRKEGQNVTLSCEQNLNHDAMYWYRQDPGQGLRLIYYSQIVNDFQKGDIAEGYSVSREKKESFPLTVTSAQKNPTAFYLCASSVLGDSYEQYFGPGTRLTVT.

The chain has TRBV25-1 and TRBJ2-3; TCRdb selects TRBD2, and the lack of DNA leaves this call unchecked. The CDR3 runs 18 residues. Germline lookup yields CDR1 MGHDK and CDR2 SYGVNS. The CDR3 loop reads CASSASRQLRVPTDTQYF.

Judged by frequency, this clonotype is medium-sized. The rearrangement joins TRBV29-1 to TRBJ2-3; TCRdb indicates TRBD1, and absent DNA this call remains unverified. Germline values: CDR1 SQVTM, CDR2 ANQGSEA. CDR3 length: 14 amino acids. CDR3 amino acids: CSAPSQGAGDTQYF.

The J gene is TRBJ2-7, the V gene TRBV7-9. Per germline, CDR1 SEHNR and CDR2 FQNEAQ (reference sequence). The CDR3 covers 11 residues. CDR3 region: CASSFTYEQYF.

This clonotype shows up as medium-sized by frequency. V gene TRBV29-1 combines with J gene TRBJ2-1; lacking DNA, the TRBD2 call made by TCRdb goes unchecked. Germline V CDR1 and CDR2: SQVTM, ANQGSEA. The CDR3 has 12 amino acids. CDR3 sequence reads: CSGEGETNEQFF.

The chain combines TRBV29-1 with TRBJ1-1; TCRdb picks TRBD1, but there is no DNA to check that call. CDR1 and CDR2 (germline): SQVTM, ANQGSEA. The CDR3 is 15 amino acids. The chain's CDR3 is CSVEAGARGGTEAFF.

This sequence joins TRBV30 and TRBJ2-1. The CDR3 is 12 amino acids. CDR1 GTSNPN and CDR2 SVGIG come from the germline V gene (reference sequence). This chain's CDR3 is CAWSLSVDEQFF.

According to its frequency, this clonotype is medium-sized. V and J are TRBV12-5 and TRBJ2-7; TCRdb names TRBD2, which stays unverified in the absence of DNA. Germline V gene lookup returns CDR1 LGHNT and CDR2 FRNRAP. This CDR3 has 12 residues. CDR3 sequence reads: CASGPSVDEQYF.

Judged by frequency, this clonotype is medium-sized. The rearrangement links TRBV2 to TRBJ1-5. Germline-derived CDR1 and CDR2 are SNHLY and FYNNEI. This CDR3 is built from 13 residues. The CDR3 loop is CASSGGSHQPQHF.

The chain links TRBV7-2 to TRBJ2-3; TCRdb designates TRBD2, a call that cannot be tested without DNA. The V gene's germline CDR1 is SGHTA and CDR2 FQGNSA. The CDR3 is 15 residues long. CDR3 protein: CASSLGTRTTDTQYF.